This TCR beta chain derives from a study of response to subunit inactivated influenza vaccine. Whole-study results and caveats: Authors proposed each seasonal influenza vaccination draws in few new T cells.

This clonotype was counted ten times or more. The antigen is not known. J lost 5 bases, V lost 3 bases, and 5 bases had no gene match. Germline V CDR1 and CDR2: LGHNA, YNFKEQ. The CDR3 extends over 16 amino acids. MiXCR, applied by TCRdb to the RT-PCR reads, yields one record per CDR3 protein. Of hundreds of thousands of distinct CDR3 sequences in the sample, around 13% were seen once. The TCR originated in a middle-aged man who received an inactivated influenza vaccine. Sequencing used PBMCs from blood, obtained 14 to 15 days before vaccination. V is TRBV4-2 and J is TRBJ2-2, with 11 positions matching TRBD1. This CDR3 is CASSQSGTGGTGELFF. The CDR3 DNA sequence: TGTGCCAGCAGCCAGTCCGGGACAGGGGGAACCGGGGAGCTGTTTTTT.